A selection of T cell receptor beta chains follows, all from one sample in a study of blood T cell repertoires in COVID-19. Measured with immunoSEQ multiplex PCR; TCRdb has only the in-frame clones, and not every one. Here the sample spans roughly 120,000 clones, around 90% being singletons. The sample comprised peripheral blood. The receptor set was obtained from a woman in her sixties with COVID-19, enrolled during active disease. Each CDR3 is given with its conserved first and last residue. The D gene is left open where the match is weak. Not every row has a clone size; where given, it reads once, few, many or a size class.

j_gene	d_gene	abundance	v_gene	CDR3aa	CDR3nt
TRBJ2-5	.	.	TRBV5-1	CASSSRGQETQYF	TGCGCCAGCAGCTCGAGGGGGCAAGAGACCCAGTACTTC
TRBJ2-7	.	.	TRBV3-1/TRBV3-2	CASSHRGIGSEQYF	TGTGCCAGCAGCCATAGGGGGATTGGGTCCGAGCAGTACTTC
TRBJ2-1	TRBD1	.	TRBV6-5	CASTRQGGGFNEQFF	TGTGCCAGCACCAGACAGGGTGGTGGCTTCAATGAGCAGTTCTTC
TRBJ1-2	TRBD1	.	TRBV6-2/TRBV6-3	CASSYPDPGQGAAGYTF	TGTGCCAGCAGTTATCCAGACCCGGGACAGGGGGCTGCCGGCTACACCTTC
TRBJ2-3	.	.	TRBV7-3	CASSLTADSSTDTQYF	TGTGCCAGCAGCTTAACGGCGGATTCTAGCACAGATACGCAGTATTTT
TRBJ1-2	.	few	TRBV4-2	CASSQDTQGNYGYTF	TGTGCCAGCAGCCAAGATACCCAGGGGAACTATGGCTACACCTTC
TRBJ1-2	TRBD1	.	TRBV18	CASSPVGQGARGYTF	TGTGCCAGCTCACCAGTGGGACAGGGGGCCCGGGGCTACACCTTC
TRBJ2-7	TRBD1	once	TRBV19	CASSIRGQGYEQYF	TGTGCCAGTAGTATAAGGGGACAGGGCTACGAGCAGTACTTC
TRBJ1-1	.	.	TRBV7-8	CASSSVGGGTSGAFF	TGTGCCAGCAGCTCGGTAGGGGGTGGGACCTCGGGGGCTTTCTTT
TRBJ2-5	TRBD2	.	TRBV6-6	CATTLAGSQETQYF	TGTGCCACCACGCTAGCGGGTTCACAAGAGACCCAGTACTTC
TRBJ1-4	TRBD1	.	TRBV29-1	CSVTGTGSEKLFF	TGCAGCGTCACCGGGACAGGTTCCGAAAAACTGTTTTTT
TRBJ1-2	TRBD1	.	TRBV5-6	CASSRQGFYGYTF	TGTGCCAGCAGCCGACAGGGGTTTTATGGCTACACCTTC
TRBJ2-1	TRBD2	.	TRBV9	CASSRILAGAYNEQFF	TGTGCCAGCAGCCGGATTTTAGCGGGGGCCTACAATGAGCAGTTCTTC
TRBJ2-2	TRBD1	.	TRBV2	CASRTGMNTGELFF	TGTGCCAGCAGGACAGGGATGAACACCGGGGAGCTGTTTTTT
TRBJ2-2	.	.	TRBV7-2	CASRSDNSNTGELFF	TGTGCCAGCAGATCGGACAACTCGAACACCGGGGAGCTGTTTTTT
TRBJ1-1	.	once	TRBV6-4	CASSEGRGNTEAFF	TGTGCCAGCAGTGAAGGCAGGGGCAACACTGAAGCTTTCTTT
TRBJ1-5	.	.	TRBV6-5	CASSYSIAGNQPQHF	TGTGCCAGCAGTTACTCGATTGCGGGCAATCAGCCCCAGCATTTT
TRBJ2-7	.	.	TRBV7-9	CASSLASNEQYF	TGTGCCAGCAGCTTAGCGTCTAACGAGCAGTACTTC
TRBJ1-3	.	.	TRBV19	CASRDFGTGNTIYF	TGTGCCAGTAGGGATTTTGGGACAGGAAACACCATATATTTT
TRBJ1-5	TRBD1	few	TRBV20-1	CSASHGQGVNQPQHF	TGCAGTGCTAGTCACGGACAGGGAGTAAATCAGCCCCAGCATTTT
TRBJ2-7	TRBD2	.	TRBV9	CASSVEASGFYEQYF	TGTGCCAGCAGCGTAGAGGCTAGCGGGTTCTACGAGCAGTACTTC
TRBJ1-5	.	once	TRBV18	CASSGSGVNQPQHF	TGTGCCAGCTCAGGGTCAGGGGTCAATCAGCCCCAGCATTTT
TRBJ1-5	.	.	TRBV18	CASSRTQGSQPQHF	TGTGCCAGCTCAAGAACACAGGGATCTCAGCCCCAGCATTTT
TRBJ1-6	TRBD1	.	TRBV18	CASSPGQANNSPLHF	TGTGCCAGCTCACCAGGACAGGCCAATAATTCACCCCTCCACTTT